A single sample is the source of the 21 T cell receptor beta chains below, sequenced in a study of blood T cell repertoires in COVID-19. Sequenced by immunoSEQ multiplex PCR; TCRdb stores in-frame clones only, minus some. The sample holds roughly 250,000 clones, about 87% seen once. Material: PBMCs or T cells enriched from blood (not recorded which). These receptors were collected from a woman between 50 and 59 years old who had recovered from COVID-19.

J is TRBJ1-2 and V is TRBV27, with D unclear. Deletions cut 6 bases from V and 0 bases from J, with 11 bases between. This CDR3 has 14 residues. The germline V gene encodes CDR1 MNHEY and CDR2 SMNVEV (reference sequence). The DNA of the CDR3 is TGTGCCAGCAGGTCACAGAGAACTAACTATGGCTACACCTTC. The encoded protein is CASRSQRTNYGYTF.

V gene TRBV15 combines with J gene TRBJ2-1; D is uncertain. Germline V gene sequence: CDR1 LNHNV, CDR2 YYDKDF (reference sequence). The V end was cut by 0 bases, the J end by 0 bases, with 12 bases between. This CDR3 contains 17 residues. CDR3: CATSRDQAMSSYNEQFF. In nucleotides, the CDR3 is TGTGCCACCAGCAGAGATCAGGCGATGAGCTCCTACAATGAGCAGTTCTTC.

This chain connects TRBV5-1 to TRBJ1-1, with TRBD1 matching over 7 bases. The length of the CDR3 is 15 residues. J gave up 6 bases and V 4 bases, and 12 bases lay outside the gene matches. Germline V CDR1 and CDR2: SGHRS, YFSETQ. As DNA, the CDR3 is TGCGCCAGCAGCCTGGAATACAGGGGTCGGCCTGAAGCTTTCTTT. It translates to CASSLEYRGRPEAFF.

The CDR3 loop reads CAVRRVSTGELFF. The CDR3 region has the DNA TGTGCCGTTCGCAGGGTTAGCACCGGGGAGCTGTTTTTT. J is TRBJ2-2 and V is TRBV24-1; weak D call: TRBD1 (5 bases). Germline V CDR1 and CDR2: KGHDR, SFDVKD. The V end was cut by 12 bases, the J end by 4 bases, with 14 bases between. This CDR3 region has 13 residues.

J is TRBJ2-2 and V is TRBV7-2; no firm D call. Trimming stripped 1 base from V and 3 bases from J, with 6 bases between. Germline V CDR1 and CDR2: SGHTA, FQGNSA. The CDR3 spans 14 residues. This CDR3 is CASSLGADTGELFF. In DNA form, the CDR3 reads TGTGCCAGCAGCTTAGGTGCAGACACCGGGGAGCTGTTTTTT.

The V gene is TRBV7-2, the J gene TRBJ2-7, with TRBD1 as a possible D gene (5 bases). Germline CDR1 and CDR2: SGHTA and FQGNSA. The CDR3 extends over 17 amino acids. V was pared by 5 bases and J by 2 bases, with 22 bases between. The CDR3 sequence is CASSPLRVGAGTYEQYF. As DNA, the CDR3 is TGTGCCAGCAGCCCACTTAGGGTTGGGGCAGGGACCTACGAGCAGTACTTC.

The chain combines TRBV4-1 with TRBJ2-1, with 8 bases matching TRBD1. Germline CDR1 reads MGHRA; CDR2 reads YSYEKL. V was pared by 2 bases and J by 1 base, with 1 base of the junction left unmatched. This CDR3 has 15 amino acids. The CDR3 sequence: CASSQQGASYNEQFF. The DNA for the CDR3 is TGCGCCAGCAGCCAACAGGGGGCTTCCTACAATGAGCAGTTCTTC.

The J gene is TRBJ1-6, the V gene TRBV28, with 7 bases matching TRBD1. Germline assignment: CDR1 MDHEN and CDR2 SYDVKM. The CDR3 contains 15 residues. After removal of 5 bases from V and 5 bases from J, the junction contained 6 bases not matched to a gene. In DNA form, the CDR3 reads TGTGCCAGCAGTGCCGGGACAGCTGATAATTCACCCCTCCACTTT. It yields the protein CASSAGTADNSPLHF.

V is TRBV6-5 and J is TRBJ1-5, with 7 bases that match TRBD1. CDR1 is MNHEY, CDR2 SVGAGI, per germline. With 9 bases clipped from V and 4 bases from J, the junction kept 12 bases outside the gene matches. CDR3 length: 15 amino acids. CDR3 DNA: TGTGCCAGTAAACCGGGACAGTTAGGGAATCAGCCCCAGCATTTT. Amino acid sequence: CASKPGQLGNQPQHF.

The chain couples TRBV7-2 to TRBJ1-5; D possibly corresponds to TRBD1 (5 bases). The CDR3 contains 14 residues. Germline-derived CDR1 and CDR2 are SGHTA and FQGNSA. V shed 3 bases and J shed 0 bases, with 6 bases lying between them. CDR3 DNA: TGTGCCAGCAGCTTCGACAGTAGCAATCAGCCCCAGCATTTT. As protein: CASSFDSSNQPQHF. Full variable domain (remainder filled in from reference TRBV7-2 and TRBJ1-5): GAGVSQSPSNKVTEKGKDVELRCDPISGHTALYWYRQSLGQGLEFLIYFQGNSAPDKSGLPSDRFSAERTGGSVSTLTIQRTQQEDSAVYLCASSFDSSNQPQHFGDGTRLSIL.

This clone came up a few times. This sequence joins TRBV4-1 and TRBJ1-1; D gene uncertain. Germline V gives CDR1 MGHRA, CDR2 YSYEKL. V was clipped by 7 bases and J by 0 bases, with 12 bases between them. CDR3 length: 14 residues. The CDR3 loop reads CASNRDVMNTEAFF. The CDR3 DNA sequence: TGCGCCAGCAACCGGGATGTAATGAACACTGAAGCTTTCTTT.

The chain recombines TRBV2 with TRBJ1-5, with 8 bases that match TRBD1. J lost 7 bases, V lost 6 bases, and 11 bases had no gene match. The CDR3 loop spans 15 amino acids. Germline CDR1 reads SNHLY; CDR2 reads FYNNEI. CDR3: CASSARDRRNQPQHF. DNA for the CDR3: TGTGCCAGCAGCGCCCGGGACAGGCGGAACCAGCCCCAGCATTTT. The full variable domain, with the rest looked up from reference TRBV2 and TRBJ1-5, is EPEVTQTPSHQVTQMGQEVILRCVPISNHLYFYWYRQILGQKVEFLVSFYNNEISEKSEIFDDQFSVERPDGSNFTLKIRSTKLEDSAMYFCASSARDRRNQPQHFGDGTRLSIL.

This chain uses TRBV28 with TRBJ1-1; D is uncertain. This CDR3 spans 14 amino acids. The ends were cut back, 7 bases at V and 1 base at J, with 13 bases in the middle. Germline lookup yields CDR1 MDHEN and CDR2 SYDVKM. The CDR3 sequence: CASTLPRGNTEAFF. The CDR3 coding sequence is TGTGCCAGCACTCTGCCACGGGGGAACACTGAAGCTTTCTTT.

In nucleotides, the CDR3 is TGTGCCAGCAGCTTTAGCGGGAGCAACTACAATGAGCAGTTCTTC. Translated: CASSFSGSNYNEQFF. The V gene is TRBV7-2, the J gene TRBJ2-1; 9 bases are a match to TRBD2. V shed 3 bases and J 3 bases; nucleotides not matched to a gene: 3. From germline, CDR1 is SGHTA and CDR2 FQGNSA. CDR3 length: 15 residues.

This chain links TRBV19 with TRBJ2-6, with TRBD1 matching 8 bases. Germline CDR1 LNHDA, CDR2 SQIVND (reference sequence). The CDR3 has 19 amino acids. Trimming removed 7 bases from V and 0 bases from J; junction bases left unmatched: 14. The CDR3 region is CASNTPPGQVPSGANVLTF. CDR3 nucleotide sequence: TGTGCCAGTAATACCCCGCCGGGACAGGTCCCCTCTGGGGCCAACGTCCTGACTTTC.

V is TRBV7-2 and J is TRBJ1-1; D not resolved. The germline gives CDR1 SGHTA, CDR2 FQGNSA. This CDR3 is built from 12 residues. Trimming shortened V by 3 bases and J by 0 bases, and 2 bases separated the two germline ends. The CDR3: CASSFMNTEAFF. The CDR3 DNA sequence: TGTGCCAGCAGCTTTATGAACACTGAAGCTTTCTTT.

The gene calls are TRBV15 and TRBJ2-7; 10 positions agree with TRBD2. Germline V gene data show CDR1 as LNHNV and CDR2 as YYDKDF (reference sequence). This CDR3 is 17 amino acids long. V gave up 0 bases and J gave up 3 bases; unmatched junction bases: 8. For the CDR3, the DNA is TGTGCCACCAGCAGAGATCTAGGAACTAGCGGGGTCTACGAGCAGTACTTC. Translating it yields CATSRDLGTSGVYEQYF.

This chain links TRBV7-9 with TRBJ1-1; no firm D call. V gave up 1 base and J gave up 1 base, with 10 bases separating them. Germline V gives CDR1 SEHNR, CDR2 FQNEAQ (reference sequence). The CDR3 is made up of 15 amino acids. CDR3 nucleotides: TGTGCCAGCAGCTTAGTGGCAGGATCGAACACTGAAGCTTTCTTT. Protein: CASSLVAGSNTEAFF.

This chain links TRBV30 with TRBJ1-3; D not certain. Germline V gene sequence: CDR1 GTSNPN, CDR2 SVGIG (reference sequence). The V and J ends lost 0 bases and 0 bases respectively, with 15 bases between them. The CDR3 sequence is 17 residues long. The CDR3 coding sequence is TGTGCCTGGAGTGTATTATCCCTTAGAGACTCTGGAAACACCATATATTTT. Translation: CAWSVLSLRDSGNTIYF.

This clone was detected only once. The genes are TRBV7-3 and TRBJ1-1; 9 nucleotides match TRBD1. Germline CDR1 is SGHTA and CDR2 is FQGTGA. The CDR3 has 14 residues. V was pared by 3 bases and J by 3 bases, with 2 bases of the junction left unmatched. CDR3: CASSFTGGDTEAFF. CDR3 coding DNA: TGTGCCAGCAGCTTTACAGGGGGCGACACTGAAGCTTTCTTT.

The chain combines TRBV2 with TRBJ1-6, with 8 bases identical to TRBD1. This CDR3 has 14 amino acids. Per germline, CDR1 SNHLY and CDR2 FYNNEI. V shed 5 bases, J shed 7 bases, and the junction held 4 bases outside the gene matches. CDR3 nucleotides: TGTGCCAGCAGTCGGACAGGGTGGAATTCACCCCTCCACTTT. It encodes CASSRTGWNSPLHF.